This TCR beta chain was retrieved from a study of human T cells and chemical hapten exposure. Study-level findings and limits: Among expanded TCRs, significantly more large CDR3 similarity clusters formed than among controls. TCRs at high frequency, those above 1 in 1000, did not change with DPC sensitization.

The V gene lost 8 bases and the J gene lost 3 bases, with 11 bases spanning the gap. CDR1 is MDHEN, CDR2 SYDVKM, per germline. The CDR3 covers 12 residues. Documented time point: patch test 2, 6 weeks after DPC sensitization. The treatment was: therapeutic diphenylcyclopropenone sensitization with weekly scalp DPC. As concerns this clonotype: What it binds is unknown.

Unique molecular identifiers were linked by the library to individual cDNA molecules. Under the authors' procedure: TCRs per sample had a median of around 98,000 and ranged from roughly 23,224 to 700,000. TCRdb independently ran MiXCR on the RACE reads; one entry per CDR3 protein. The V and J calls follow TCRdb's processing rather than the paper's. Of some 79,000 distinct CDR3 sequences listed, 10% are singletons. The rearrangement joins TRBV28 to TRBJ2-7; the D call may be TRBD1 or TRBD2 (6 bases each). This TCR was sampled from a woman aged 45-59 years with alopecia areata. Some clones in this sample may be carry-over from other donors' samples. The sample here was whole blood, taken in connection with sensitization to the hapten diphenylcyclopropenone (DPC). Written as DNA, the CDR3 is TGTGCCAGCGGGGGGCCGATCTACGAGCAGTACTTC. It yields the protein CASGGPIYEQYF.